These T cell receptor beta chains were read from a single sample in a study of early T cells in non-severe SARS-CoV-2 infection. MiXCR, run by TCRdb on the 5' RACE reads, gives a single entry per CDR3 protein. The sample gives more than 70,000 distinct CDR3 sequences, roughly 15% of which show up once; roughly 13% is in the top ten. The sample was whole blood. The receptor set was obtained from an adult who was a healthcare worker with PCR-confirmed SARS-CoV-2 infection or an uninfected control (not recorded which). CDR3s include the opening cysteine and the closing phenylalanine or tryptophan. The D gene is left open where the match is weak. Clone size is stated in some rows and not others, as once, few, many or a class when expanded.

clone size,D gene,V gene,J gene,CDR3 protein,CDR3 DNA
few,-,TRBV7-2,TRBJ1-5,CASSCEMGNQPQHF,TGTGCCAGCAGCTGTGAAATGGGTAATCAGCCCCAGCATTTT
few,-,TRBV6-4,TRBJ2-6,CASSDRGSSGANVLTF,TGTGCCAGCAGTGACAGGGGATCTTCTGGGGCCAACGTCCTGACTTTC
-,-,TRBV13,TRBJ2-7,CASSLGTVILYEQYF,TGTGCCAGCAGCTTAGGGACAGTTATATTGTACGAGCAGTACTTC
few,-,TRBV7-6,TRBJ1-1,CASSSLQVNTEAFF,TGTGCCAGCAGCTCCCTCCAGGTGAACACTGAAGCTTTCTTT
few,TRBD2,TRBV11-3,TRBJ2-1,CASSSGGASYNEQFF,TGTGCCAGCAGCTCCGGGGGGGCCTCCTACAATGAGCAGTTCTTC
many,-,TRBV29-1,TRBJ1-1,CSVDPDAGENTEAFF,TGCAGCGTTGACCCGGACGCAGGGGAGAACACTGAAGCTTTCTTT
few,-,TRBV29-1,TRBJ2-2,CSVDSTNTGELFF,TGCAGCGTTGACTCTACGAACACCGGGGAGCTGTTTTTT
-,TRBD2,TRBV6-1,TRBJ2-5,CATWKREIQETQYF,TGTGCCACCTGGAAGCGGGAGATCCAAGAGACCCAGTACTTC
many,TRBD1,TRBV18,TRBJ1-3,CASSLGQEGNTIYF,TGTGCCAGCTCCCTTGGACAGGAGGGAAACACCATATATTTT
few,-,TRBV28,TRBJ2-1,CASSPSGNSYNEQFF,TGTGCCAGCAGTCCCAGCGGCAACTCCTACAATGAGCAGTTCTTC
-,-,TRBV3-1,TRBJ1-5,CASSQGSSNQPQHF,TGTGCCAGCAGCCAGGGATCGAGCAATCAGCCCCAGCATTTT
few,-,TRBV4-3,TRBJ1-5,CASSQDRGNQPQHF,TGCGCCAGCAGCCAAGACAGGGGCAATCAGCCCCAGCATTTT
-,-,TRBV6-5,TRBJ1-2,CASTRDTITGYTF,TGTGCCAGCACCCGGGACACCATTACTGGCTACACCTTC
many,-,TRBV19,TRBJ2-4,CASSMSLGIQYF,TGTGCCAGTAGTATGAGCTTGGGCATTCAGTACTTC
few,-,TRBV29-1,TRBJ1-1,CSVLRDKNTEAFF,TGCAGCGTTCTCCGGGACAAGAACACTGAAGCTTTCTTT
-,-,TRBV7-2,TRBJ2-1,CASSLVLGWDEQFF,TGTGCCAGCAGCTTAGTGTTGGGTTGGGATGAGCAGTTCTTC
-,-,TRBV28,TRBJ1-6,CASRVSGRGENSPLHF,TGTGCCAGCAGGGTTTCAGGCCGCGGGGAGAATTCACCCCTCCACTTT
few,-,TRBV6-6,TRBJ2-2,CASSPGVTGELFF,TGTGCCAGCAGTCCGGGGGTCACCGGGGAGCTGTTTTTT
many,-,TRBV6-5,TRBJ1-6,CASRPTGTFSSYNSPLHF,TGTGCCAGCAGACCGACTGGTACCTTTAGCTCCTATAATTCACCCCTCCACTTT
many,-,TRBV6-1,TRBJ1-1,CASSGLHTVTEAFF,TGTGCCAGCAGTGGGCTTCACACGGTCACTGAAGCTTTCTTT
few,-,TRBV11-1,TRBJ2-7,CASSLGQFDPYEQYF,TGTGCCAGCAGCTTGGGTCAATTCGACCCCTACGAGCAGTACTTC
-,-,TRBV9,TRBJ1-1,CASSSPPSVADTEAFF,TGTGCCAGCAGCTCCCCCCCGTCGGTCGCCGACACTGAAGCTTTCTTT
-,-,TRBV5-1,TRBJ2-7,CASSPLQGSSYEQYF,TGCGCCAGCAGCCCGCTACAGGGAAGCTCCTACGAGCAGTACTTC
-,-,TRBV6-2/TRBV6-3,TRBJ2-4,CASSQGSSGRAKNIQYF,TGTGCCAGCAGCCAAGGGTCCTCAGGGAGAGCCAAAAACATTCAGTACTTC
many,-,TRBV12-3/TRBV12-4,TRBJ1-5,CASSLTNQGAAQHF,TGTGCCAGCAGTTTAACAAACCAAGGGGCAGCCCAGCATTTT
few,-,TRBV30,TRBJ1-6,CAWSGSQRAENSPLHF,TGTGCCTGGAGTGGAAGTCAACGGGCAGAGAATTCACCCCTCCACTTT
few,-,TRBV7-3,TRBJ2-1,CASSSLNSDNEQFF,TGTGCCAGCAGCTCCCTTAACAGCGACAATGAGCAGTTCTTC
many,-,TRBV3-1,TRBJ2-2,CASSPPGRGELFF,TGTGCCAGCAGCCCCCCCGGCCGCGGGGAGCTGTTTTTT
few,-,TRBV19,TRBJ1-4,CASSIGPGVGEKLFF,TGTGCCAGTAGTATCGGCCCCGGAGTAGGGGAAAAACTGTTTTTT
many,-,TRBV5-1,TRBJ1-3,CASSLGGKTGNTIYF,TGCGCCAGCAGCTTGGGAGGGAAGACTGGAAACACCATATATTTT
many,-,TRBV6-5,TRBJ2-5,CASTWRETQYF,TGTGCCAGCACCTGGAGGGAGACCCAGTACTTC
once,-,TRBV28,TRBJ2-5,CASSFRQETQYF,TGTGCCAGCAGTTTCAGACAAGAGACCCAGTACTTC
few,-,TRBV30,TRBJ2-7,CAWSVLYEQYF,TGTGCCTGGAGTGTCTTGTACGAGCAGTACTTC
many,-,TRBV18,TRBJ2-5,CASSPDRAAGTQYF,TGTGCCAGCTCCCCGGACAGAGCTGCGGGGACCCAGTACTTC
few,-,TRBV7-6,TRBJ1-1,CASSHRAGQNTEAFF,TGTGCCAGCAGCCACCGGGCCGGTCAGAACACTGAAGCTTTCTTT
many,-,TRBV5-1,TRBJ2-3,CASSLAPRDTQYF,TGCGCCAGCAGCTTGGCCCCCCGAGATACGCAGTATTTT
few,TRBD1,TRBV5-1,TRBJ1-5,CASSQGTGPYQPQHF,TGCGCCAGCAGCCAAGGGACAGGCCCCTATCAGCCCCAGCATTTT
many,TRBD2,TRBV4-3,TRBJ2-1,CASSPGSGGEYNEQFF,TGCGCCAGCAGCCCAGGGAGCGGGGGGGAGTACAATGAGCAGTTCTTC
few,TRBD2,TRBV19,TRBJ2-1,CASSTPVLAGGLGEQFF,TGTGCCAGTAGTACCCCCGTTTTAGCGGGGGGGCTGGGTGAGCAGTTCTTC
-,-,TRBV7-3,TRBJ2-1,CASSHGAGSRDEQFF,TGTGCCAGCAGCCACGGGGCAGGGTCTAGGGATGAGCAGTTCTTC
few,-,TRBV19,TRBJ1-2,CASSIFGAANYGYTF,TGTGCCAGTAGTATATTCGGGGCAGCTAACTATGGCTACACCTTC
-,TRBD2,TRBV6-1,TRBJ2-1,CASSVMRGGLNEQFF,TGTGCCAGCAGTGTGATGCGGGGGGGCCTGAATGAGCAGTTCTTC
-,-,TRBV14,TRBJ2-7,CASSQDLRGGEQYF,TGTGCCAGCAGCCAAGACCTCAGGGGTGGCGAGCAGTACTTC
few,-,TRBV6-2/TRBV6-3,TRBJ1-5,CASSWKSQPQHF,TGTGCCAGCAGTTGGAAAAGTCAGCCCCAGCATTTT
few,-,TRBV9,TRBJ2-7,CASSVGLDEQYF,TGTGCCAGCAGCGTAGGGTTAGACGAGCAGTACTTC
few,-,TRBV20-1,TRBJ1-6,CSARVPQGPNSPLHF,TGCAGTGCTAGAGTCCCCCAGGGTCCTAATTCACCCCTCCACTTT
-,-,TRBV6-1,TRBJ2-3,CASSYDGQLSLF,TGTGCCAGCAGTTACGACGGACAGCTTTCCCTTTTT
-,TRBD2,TRBV19,TRBJ2-3,CASSLLAGATSTDTQYF,TGTGCCAGTAGTTTACTAGCGGGAGCCACTAGCACAGATACGCAGTATTTT
many,-,TRBV12-3/TRBV12-4,TRBJ2-1,CASRGPFEQFF,TGTGCCAGCAGGGGTCCGTTTGAGCAGTTCTTC
many,-,TRBV29-1,TRBJ1-1,CSAGREINTEAFF,TGCAGCGCTGGACGGGAAATTAACACTGAAGCTTTCTTT
many,-,TRBV7-3,TRBJ2-7,CASSHRDFTEQYF,TGTGCCAGCAGCCATCGGGACTTTACCGAGCAGTACTTC